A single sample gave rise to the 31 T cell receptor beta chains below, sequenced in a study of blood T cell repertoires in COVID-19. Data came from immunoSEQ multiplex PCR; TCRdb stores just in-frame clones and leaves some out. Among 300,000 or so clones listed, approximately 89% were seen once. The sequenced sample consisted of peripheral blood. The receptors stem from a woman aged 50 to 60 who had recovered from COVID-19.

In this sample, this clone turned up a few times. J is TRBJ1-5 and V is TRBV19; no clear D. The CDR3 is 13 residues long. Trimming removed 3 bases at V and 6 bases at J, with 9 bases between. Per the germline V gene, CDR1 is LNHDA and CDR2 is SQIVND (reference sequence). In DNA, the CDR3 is TGTGCCAGTAGTATTAGCGTGGGTCAGCCCCAGCATTTT. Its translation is CASSISVGQPQHF. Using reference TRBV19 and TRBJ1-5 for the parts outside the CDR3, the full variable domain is DGGITQSPKYLFRKEGQNVTLSCEQNLNHDAMYWYRQDPGQGLRLIYYSQIVNDFQKGDIAEGYSVSREKKESFPLTVTSAQKNPTAFYLCASSISVGQPQHFGDGTRLSIL.

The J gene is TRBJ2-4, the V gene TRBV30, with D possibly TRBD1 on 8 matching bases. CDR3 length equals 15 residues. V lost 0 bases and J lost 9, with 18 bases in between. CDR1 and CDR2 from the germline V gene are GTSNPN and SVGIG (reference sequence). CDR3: CAWSVQGGRGGIQYF. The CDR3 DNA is TGTGCCTGGAGTGTACAGGGGGGGCGGGGAGGCATTCAGTACTTC.

The CDR3 DNA reads as TGTGCCAGCTCACCAGGGCAGAACTACGAGCAGTACTTC. This codes for CASSPGQNYEQYF. V gene TRBV18 combines with J gene TRBJ2-7; D uncertain. Trimming left V 2 bases short and J 3 bases short, with 8 bases between. This CDR3 spans 13 amino acids. Looked up from germline, CDR1 is KGHSH and CDR2 is LQKENI.

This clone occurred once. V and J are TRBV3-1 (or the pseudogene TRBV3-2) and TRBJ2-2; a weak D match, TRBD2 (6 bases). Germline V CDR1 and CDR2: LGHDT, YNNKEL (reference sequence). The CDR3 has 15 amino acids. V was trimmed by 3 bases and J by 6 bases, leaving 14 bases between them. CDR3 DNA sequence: TGTGCCAGCAGCCAGAGACTGGGGGAGGCCGGGGAGCTGTTTTTT. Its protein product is CASSQRLGEAGELFF.

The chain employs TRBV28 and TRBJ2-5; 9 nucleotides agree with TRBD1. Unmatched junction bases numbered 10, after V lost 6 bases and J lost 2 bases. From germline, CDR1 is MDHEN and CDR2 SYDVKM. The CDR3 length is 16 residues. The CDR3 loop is CASSRDRGLRQETQYF. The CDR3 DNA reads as TGTGCCAGCAGCCGAGACAGGGGGTTGAGGCAAGAGACCCAGTACTTC. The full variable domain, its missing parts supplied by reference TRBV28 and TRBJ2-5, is DVKVTQSSRYLVKRTGEKVFLECVQDMDHENMFWYRQDPGLGLRLIYFSYDVKMKEKGDIPEGYSVSREKKERFSLILESASTNQTSMYLCASSRDRGLRQETQYFGPGTRLLVL.

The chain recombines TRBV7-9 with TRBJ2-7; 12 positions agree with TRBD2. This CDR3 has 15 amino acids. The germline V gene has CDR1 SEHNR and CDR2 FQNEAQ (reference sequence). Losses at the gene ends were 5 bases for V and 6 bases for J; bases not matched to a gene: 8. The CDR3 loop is CASSRRLAGESEQYF. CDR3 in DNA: TGTGCCAGCAGCCGAAGACTAGCGGGGGAAAGCGAGCAGTACTTC.

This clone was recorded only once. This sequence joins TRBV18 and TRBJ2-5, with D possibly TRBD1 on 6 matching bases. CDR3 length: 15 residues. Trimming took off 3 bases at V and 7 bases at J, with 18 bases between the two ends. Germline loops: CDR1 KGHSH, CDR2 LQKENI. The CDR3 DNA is TGTGCCAGCTCACCTCAGGGGCCGGTGGATGGGACCCAGTACTTC. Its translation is CASSPQGPVDGTQYF.

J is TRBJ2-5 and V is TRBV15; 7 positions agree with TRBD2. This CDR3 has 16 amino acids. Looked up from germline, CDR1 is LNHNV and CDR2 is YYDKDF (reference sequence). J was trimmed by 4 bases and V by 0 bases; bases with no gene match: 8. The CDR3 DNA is TGTGCCACCAGCAGAGACCTGGCGGGGGTTGGAGAGACCCAGTACTTC. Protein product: CATSRDLAGVGETQYF.

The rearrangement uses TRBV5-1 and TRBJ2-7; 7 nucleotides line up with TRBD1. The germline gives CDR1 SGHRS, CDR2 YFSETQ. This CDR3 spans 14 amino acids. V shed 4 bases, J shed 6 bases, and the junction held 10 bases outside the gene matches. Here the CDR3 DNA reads TGCGCCAGCAGCGGCCGACCCACAGGGGTCGAGCAGTACTTC. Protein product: CASSGRPTGVEQYF.

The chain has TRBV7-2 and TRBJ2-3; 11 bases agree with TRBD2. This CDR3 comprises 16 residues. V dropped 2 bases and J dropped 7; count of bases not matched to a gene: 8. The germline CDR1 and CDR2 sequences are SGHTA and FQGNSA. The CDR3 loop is CASSLRLAGGVNTQYF. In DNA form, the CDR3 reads TGTGCCAGCAGCTTAAGGCTAGCGGGGGGAGTAAATACGCAGTATTTT.

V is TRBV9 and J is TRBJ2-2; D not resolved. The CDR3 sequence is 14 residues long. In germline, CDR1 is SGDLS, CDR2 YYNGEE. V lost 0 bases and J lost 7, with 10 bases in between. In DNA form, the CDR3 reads TGTGCCAGCAGCGTAGAGGAAGCGATCGGGGAGCTGTTTTTT. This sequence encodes CASSVEEAIGELFF.

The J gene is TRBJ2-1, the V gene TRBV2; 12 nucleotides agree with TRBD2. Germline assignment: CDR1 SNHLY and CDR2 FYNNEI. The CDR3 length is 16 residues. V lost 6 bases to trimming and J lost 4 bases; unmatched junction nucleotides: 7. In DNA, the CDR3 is TGTGCCAGCAGGGAACTAGCGGGAGGACAATACAATGAGCAGTTCTTC. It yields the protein CASRELAGGQYNEQFF.

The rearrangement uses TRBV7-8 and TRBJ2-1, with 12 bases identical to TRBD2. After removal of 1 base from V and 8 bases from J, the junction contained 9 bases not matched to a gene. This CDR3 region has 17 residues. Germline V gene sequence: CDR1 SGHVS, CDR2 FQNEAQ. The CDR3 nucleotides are TGTGCCAGCAGCTTAGATCCTAGCGGGGGGGTCGGAGATGAGCAGTTCTTC. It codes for CASSLDPSGGVGDEQFF. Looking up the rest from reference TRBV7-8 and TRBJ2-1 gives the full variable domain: GAGVSQSPRYKVAKRGQDVALRCDPISGHVSLFWYQQALGQGPEFLTYFQNEAQLDKSGLPSDRFFAERPEGSVSTLKIQRTQQEDSAVYLCASSLDPSGGVGDEQFFGPGTRLTVL.

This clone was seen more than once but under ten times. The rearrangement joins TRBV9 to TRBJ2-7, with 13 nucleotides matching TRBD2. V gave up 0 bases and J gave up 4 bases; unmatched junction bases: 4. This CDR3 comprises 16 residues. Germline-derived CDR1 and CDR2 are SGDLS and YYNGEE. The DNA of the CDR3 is TGTGCCAGCAGCGTAGGGACTAGCGGGAGAAGGTACGAGCAGTACTTC. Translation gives CASSVGTSGRRYEQYF.

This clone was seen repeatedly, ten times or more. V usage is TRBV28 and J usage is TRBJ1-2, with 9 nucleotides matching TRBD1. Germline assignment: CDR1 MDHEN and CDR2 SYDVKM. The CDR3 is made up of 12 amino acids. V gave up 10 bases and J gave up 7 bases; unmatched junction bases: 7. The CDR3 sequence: CANRQGDSGYTF. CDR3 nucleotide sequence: TGTGCCAATCGACAGGGGGATAGTGGCTACACCTTC.

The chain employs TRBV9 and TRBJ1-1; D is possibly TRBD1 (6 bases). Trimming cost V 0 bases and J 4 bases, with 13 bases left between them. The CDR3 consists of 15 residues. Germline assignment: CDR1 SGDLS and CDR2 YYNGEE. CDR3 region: CASSVVPTGPTEAFF. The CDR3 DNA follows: TGTGCCAGCAGCGTAGTACCCACAGGGCCCACTGAAGCTTTCTTT.

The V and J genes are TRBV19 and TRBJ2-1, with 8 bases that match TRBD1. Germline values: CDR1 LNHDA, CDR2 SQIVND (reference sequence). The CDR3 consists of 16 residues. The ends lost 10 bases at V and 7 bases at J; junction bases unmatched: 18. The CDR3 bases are TGTGCCATTGGGGCGGAAAGGACAGGGCGAGGGAATGAGCAGTTCTTC. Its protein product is CAIGAERTGRGNEQFF. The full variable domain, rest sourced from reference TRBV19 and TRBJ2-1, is DGGITQSPKYLFRKEGQNVTLSCEQNLNHDAMYWYRQDPGQGLRLIYYSQIVNDFQKGDIAEGYSVSREKKESFPLTVTSAQKNPTAFYLCAIGAERTGRGNEQFFGPGTRLTVL.

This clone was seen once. CDR3 in amino acids: CASSLARVAGGNTIYF. CDR3 coding DNA: TGTGCCAGCAGCTTAGCGAGGGTGGCAGGCGGAAACACCATATATTTT. The chain combines TRBV7-2 with TRBJ1-3; D remains unclear. Looked up from germline, CDR1 is SGHTA and CDR2 is FQGNSA. The CDR3 contains 16 residues. V lost 0 bases to trimming and J lost 4 bases, with 13 bases between them.

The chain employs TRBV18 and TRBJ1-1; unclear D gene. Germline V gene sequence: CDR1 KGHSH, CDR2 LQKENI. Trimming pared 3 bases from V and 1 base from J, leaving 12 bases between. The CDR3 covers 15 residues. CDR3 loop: CASSPRGNPNTEAFF. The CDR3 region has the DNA TGTGCCAGCTCACCCCGAGGAAATCCGAACACTGAAGCTTTCTTT.

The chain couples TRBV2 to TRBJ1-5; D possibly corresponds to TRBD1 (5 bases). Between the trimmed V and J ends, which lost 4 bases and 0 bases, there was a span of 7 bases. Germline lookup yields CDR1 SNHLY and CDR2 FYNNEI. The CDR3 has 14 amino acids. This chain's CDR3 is CASSAGNSNQPQHF. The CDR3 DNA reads TGTGCCAGCAGTGCAGGGAATAGCAATCAGCCCCAGCATTTT. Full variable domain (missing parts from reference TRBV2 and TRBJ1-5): EPEVTQTPSHQVTQMGQEVILRCVPISNHLYFYWYRQILGQKVEFLVSFYNNEISEKSEIFDDQFSVERPDGSNFTLKIRSTKLEDSAMYFCASSAGNSNQPQHFGDGTRLSIL.

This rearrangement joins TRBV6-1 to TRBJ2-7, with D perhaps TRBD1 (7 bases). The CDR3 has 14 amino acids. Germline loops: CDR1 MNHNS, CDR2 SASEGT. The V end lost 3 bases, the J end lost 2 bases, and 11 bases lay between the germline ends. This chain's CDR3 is CASSDQGGPYEQYF. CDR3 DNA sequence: TGTGCCAGCAGTGACCAGGGGGGCCCCTACGAGCAGTACTTC.

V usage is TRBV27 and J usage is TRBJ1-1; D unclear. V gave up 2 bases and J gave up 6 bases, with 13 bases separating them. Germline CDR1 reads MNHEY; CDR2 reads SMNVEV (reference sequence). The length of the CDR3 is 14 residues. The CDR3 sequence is CASSLGPVVPEAFF. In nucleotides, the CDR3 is TGTGCCAGCAGTTTAGGTCCGGTGGTTCCTGAAGCTTTCTTT.

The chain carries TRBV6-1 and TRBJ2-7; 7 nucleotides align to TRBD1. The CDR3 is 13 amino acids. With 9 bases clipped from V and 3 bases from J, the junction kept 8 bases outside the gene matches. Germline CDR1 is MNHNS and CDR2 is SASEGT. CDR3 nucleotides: TGTGCCAGGATAGGGACAGTTCTCTACGAGCAGTACTTC. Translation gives CARIGTVLYEQYF.

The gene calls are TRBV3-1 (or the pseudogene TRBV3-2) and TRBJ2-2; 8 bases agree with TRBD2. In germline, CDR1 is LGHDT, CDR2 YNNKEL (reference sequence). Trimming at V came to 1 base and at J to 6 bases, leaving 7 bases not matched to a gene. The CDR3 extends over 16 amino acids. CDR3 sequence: CASSQARLALSGELFF. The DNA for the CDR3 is TGTGCCAGCAGCCAAGCTAGACTAGCGTTATCCGGGGAGCTGTTTTTT.

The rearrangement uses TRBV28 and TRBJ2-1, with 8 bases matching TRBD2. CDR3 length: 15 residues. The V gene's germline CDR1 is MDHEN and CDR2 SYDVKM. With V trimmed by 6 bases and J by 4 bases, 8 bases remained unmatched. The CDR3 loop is CASSRVTSVYNEQFF. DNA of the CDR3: TGTGCCAGCAGCCGTGTGACTAGCGTTTACAATGAGCAGTTCTTC.

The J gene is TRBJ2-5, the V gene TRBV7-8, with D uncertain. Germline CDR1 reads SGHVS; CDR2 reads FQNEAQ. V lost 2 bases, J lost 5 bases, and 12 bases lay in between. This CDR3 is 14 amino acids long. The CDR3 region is CASSLTTRSETQYF. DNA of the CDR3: TGTGCCAGCAGCTTAACGACGAGGAGCGAGACCCAGTACTTC. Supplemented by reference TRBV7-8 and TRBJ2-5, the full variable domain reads GAGVSQSPRYKVAKRGQDVALRCDPISGHVSLFWYQQALGQGPEFLTYFQNEAQLDKSGLPSDRFFAERPEGSVSTLKIQRTQQEDSAVYLCASSLTTRSETQYFGPGTRLLVL.

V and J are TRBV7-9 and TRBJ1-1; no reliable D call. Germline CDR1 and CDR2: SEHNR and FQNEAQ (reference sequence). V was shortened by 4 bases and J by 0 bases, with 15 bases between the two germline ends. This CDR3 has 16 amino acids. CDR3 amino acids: CASSSRNRNLNTEAFF. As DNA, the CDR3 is TGTGCCAGCAGCTCCCGGAACAGAAACTTGAACACTGAAGCTTTCTTT.

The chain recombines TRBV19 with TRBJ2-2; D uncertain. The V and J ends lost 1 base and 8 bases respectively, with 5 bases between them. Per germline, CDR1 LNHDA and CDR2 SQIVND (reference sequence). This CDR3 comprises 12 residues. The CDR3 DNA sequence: TGTGCCAGTAGTATAGTCCGGGGGGAGCTGTTTTTT. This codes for CASSIVRGELFF.

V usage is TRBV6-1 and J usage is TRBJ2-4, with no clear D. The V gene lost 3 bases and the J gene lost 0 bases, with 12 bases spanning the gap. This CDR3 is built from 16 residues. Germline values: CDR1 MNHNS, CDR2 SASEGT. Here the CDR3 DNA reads TGTGCCAGCAGTGACCAGCGAACTCTAGCCAAAAACATTCAGTACTTC. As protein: CASSDQRTLAKNIQYF.

The CDR3 reads CASSPDREAFF. The CDR3 nucleotides are TGTGCCAGCAGCCCTGACAGGGAAGCTTTCTTT. The genes are TRBV6-6 and TRBJ1-1, with a tentative D call TRBD1 (6 bases). The CDR3 has 11 amino acids. V lost 6 bases and J lost 8, with 10 bases in between. CDR1 is MNHNY and CDR2 is SVGAGI in the germline V gene (reference sequence).

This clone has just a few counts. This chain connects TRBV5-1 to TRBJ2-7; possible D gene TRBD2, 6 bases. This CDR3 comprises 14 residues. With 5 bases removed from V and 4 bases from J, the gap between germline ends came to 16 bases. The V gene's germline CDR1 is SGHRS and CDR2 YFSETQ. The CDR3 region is CASRGKLGGYEQYF. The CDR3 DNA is TGCGCCAGCAGGGGAAAGTTGGGAGGTTACGAGCAGTACTTC.